The next 10 T cell receptor beta chains were all read from a single sample in a study of OX40 agonist ivuxolimab in advanced cancers. Sequenced by immunoSEQ multiplex PCR; TCRdb stores in-frame clones only, minus some. Of fewer than 60,000 clones listed, approximately 89% are singletons. Sequenced material: CD4+ or CD8+ T cells sorted from blood, taken in a trial of the OX40 agonist ivuxolimab. The receptors come from an adult with an advanced solid tumor such as melanoma, head and neck, liver or kidney cancer.

The chain carries TRBV14 and TRBJ2-5; D is ambiguous. The V gene's germline CDR1 is SGHDN and CDR2 FVKESK. The CDR3 is 12 amino acids. Trimming removed 3 bases from V and 5 bases from J, with 7 bases in between. This CDR3 reads CASSQNRETQYF. The CDR3 DNA sequence: TGTGCCAGCAGCCAGAACCGGGAGACCCAGTACTTC.

V usage is TRBV5-1 and J usage is TRBJ2-5; D might be TRBD1 or TRBD2, each matching 5 bases. Trimming removed 6 bases at V and 2 bases at J, with 17 bases between. Germline CDR1 is SGHRS and CDR2 is YFSETQ. There are 15 residues in the CDR3. The CDR3 is CASTLAGTLQETQYF. CDR3 coding DNA: TGCGCCAGCACCCTGGCCGGGACCTTACAAGAGACCCAGTACTTC.

The rearrangement joins TRBV4-2 to TRBJ2-5; the match to TRBD2 covers 15 bases. Germline V gives CDR1 LGHNA, CDR2 YNFKEQ. V lost 3 bases to trimming and J lost 2 bases; unmatched junction nucleotides: 4. This CDR3 has 17 residues. The CDR3 bases are TGTGCCAGCAGCCACGGACTAGCGGGGGGGGGACAAGAGACCCAGTACTTC. This encodes CASSHGLAGGGQETQYF.

The rearrangement joins TRBV21-1 to TRBJ1-6; the table's D call of TRBD1 was not tested on the DNA. TRBV21-1 corresponds to a pseudogene. The CDR3 spans 15 residues. The CDR3 is CASSKGVRANSPLHF. The CDR3 nucleotides read TGTGCCAGCAGCAAAGGAGTCAGGGCTAATTCACCCCTCCACTTT.

This clone was counted only a few times. This CDR3 is CASKSGGPSYEQYF. The CDR3 DNA is TGTGCCAGCAAGAGTGGGGGACCCTCCTACGAGCAGTACTTC. This sequence joins TRBV28 and TRBJ2-7, with D possibly called TRBD1 or TRBD2 (5 bases each). Germline assignment: CDR1 MDHEN and CDR2 SYDVKM. The CDR3 totals 14 residues. Trimming stripped 7 bases from V and 0 bases from J, with 13 bases between.

This clone was seen only once. The chain employs TRBV6-1 and TRBJ2-7; D possibly matches TRBD1 or TRBD2 (5 bases each). The V and J ends lost 6 bases and 3 bases respectively, with 15 bases between them. The CDR3 consists of 14 residues. Germline V gene lookup returns CDR1 MNHNS and CDR2 SASEGT. CDR3 loop: CASRKGWGNYEQYF. CDR3 nucleotide sequence: TGTGCCAGCAGGAAGGGATGGGGGAACTACGAGCAGTACTTC.

This chain connects TRBV18 to TRBJ2-1; D might be TRBD2 (6 bases). The ends were cut back, 6 bases at V and 3 bases at J, with 12 bases in the middle. Germline V gene sequence: CDR1 KGHSH, CDR2 LQKENI. The CDR3 runs to 14 residues. CDR3 in DNA: TGTGCCAGCTCCCAGACTAGTTACTACAATGAGCAGTTCTTC. Translation: CASSQTSYYNEQFF. The full variable domain, in which reference TRBV18 and TRBJ2-1 provide the parts outside the CDR3, is NAGVMQNPRHLVRRRGQEARLRCSPMKGHSHVYWYRQLPEEGLKFMVYLQKENIIDESGMPKERFSAEFPKEGPSILRIQQVVRGDSAAYFCASSQTSYYNEQFFGPGTRLTVL.

The sample holds one count of this clone. This chain links TRBV6-6 with TRBJ1-3, with TRBD1 matching 10 bases. Per the germline V gene, CDR1 is MNHNY and CDR2 is SVGAGI (reference sequence). V trimming: 6 bases; J trimming: 0 bases; junction bases outside the gene matches: 5. The CDR3 has 16 amino acids. CDR3 protein: CASRDRGGASGNTIYF. The CDR3 region has the DNA TGTGCCAGCAGGGACAGGGGGGGGGCCTCTGGAAACACCATATATTTT.

This clone was seen more than once but under ten times. V usage is TRBV28 and J usage is TRBJ2-7, with D possibly being TRBD1 (5 bases). The germline CDR1 and CDR2 sequences are MDHEN and SYDVKM. The CDR3 loop spans 12 amino acids. V lost 6 bases and J lost 7, with 13 bases in between. This chain's CDR3 is CASSSGMGEQYF. CDR3 in DNA: TGTGCCAGCAGCTCAGGGATGGGGGAGCAGTACTTC.

This clone is a singleton in its sample. The J gene is TRBJ2-3, the V gene TRBV9; 9 bases match TRBD2. CDR3 length: 16 amino acids. CDR1 and CDR2 (germline): SGDLS, YYNGEE. With V trimmed by 4 bases and J by 6 bases, 12 bases remained unmatched. The CDR3 is CASSSDAGGMEDTQYF. In nucleotides, the CDR3 is TGTGCCAGCAGCTCCGATGCGGGAGGGATGGAGGATACGCAGTATTTT.